Below are 5 T cell receptor beta chains sequenced from a single sample in a study of cytomegalovirus exposure and HLA in healthy donors. It was with 60 Vbeta and 13 Jbeta primers that the PCR ran. Some clones are missing from TCRdb's copy, which holds only in-frame ones; the method was immunoSEQ multiplex PCR. The sample consists of about 150,000 clones, under 80% of them appearing once. Input material: PBMCs. Receptors were obtained from a man aged 18-30 years in good health and CMV-seropositive.

This clone occurred a few times. This sequence joins TRBV10-3 and TRBJ1-5; D is undetermined. Trimming removed 9 bases at V and 7 bases at J, with 16 bases between. The length of the CDR3 is 13 residues. Germline lookup yields CDR1 ENHRY and CDR2 SYGVKD. This chain's CDR3 is CAITDGEEQPQHF. CDR3 bases: TGTGCCATAACAGACGGGGAGGAGCAGCCCCAGCATTTT.

A few counts support this clone. The V call is TRBV6-4, the J call TRBJ2-2; 7 nucleotides agree with TRBD1. Trimming at V came to 2 bases and at J to 7 bases, leaving 4 bases not matched to a gene. The CDR3 is made up of 14 amino acids. Germline lookup yields CDR1 MRHNA and CDR2 SNTAGT. DNA of the CDR3: TGTGCCAGCAGTGACAGGGGGCCGGGCGGGGAGCTGTTTTTT. It yields the protein CASSDRGPGGELFF.

The chain recombines TRBV10-3 with TRBJ2-2; tentative D call: TRBD2 (6 bases). Germline V gene lookup returns CDR1 ENHRY and CDR2 SYGVKD. This CDR3 is built from 14 residues. Trimming pared 3 bases from V and 6 bases from J, leaving 11 bases between. CDR3 residues: CAISDVREAGELFF. The CDR3 bases are TGTGCCATCAGTGACGTCAGGGAGGCCGGGGAGCTGTTTTTT.

V gene TRBV7-9 combines with J gene TRBJ2-3, with TRBD2 matching over 7 bases. Germline V gene lookup returns CDR1 SEHNR and CDR2 FQNEAQ (reference sequence). V gave up 5 bases and J gave up 1 base; unmatched junction bases: 3. The CDR3 is 14 residues long. The CDR3 DNA is TGTGCCAGCAGCCAAAGCGGGGGCACAGATACGCAGTATTTT. This gives the protein CASSQSGGTDTQYF.

The chain couples TRBV6-4 to TRBJ2-7; tentatively, D is TRBD1 (6 bases). The germline V gene encodes CDR1 MRHNA and CDR2 SNTAGT. The CDR3 consists of 17 residues. Trimming took off 7 bases at V and 3 bases at J, with 25 bases between the two ends. The CDR3 loop reads CASNRPRGDLVGYEQYF. The CDR3, as DNA: TGTGCCAGCAATCGGCCCAGGGGAGATTTAGTTGGCTACGAGCAGTACTTC.